The clone carrying this T cell receptor (beta chain) was counted a few times. What it binds is not known. The data originate from a study of tumor and adjacent non-tumor tissue in lung cancer. Study results and caveats: Compared with tumor, normal lung showed significantly lower TCR diversity.

No cell sorting was done before RNA was extracted from the tissue. The library came from three nested PCR rounds adapted from ARM-PCR protocols. Using its own MiXCR run on the multiplex PCR reads, TCRdb lists one record per CDR3 protein. This table holds about 110,000 distinct CDR3 sequences, more than 60% found once. The junction had 8 bases not matched to a gene; V was cut back by 3 bases and J by 5 bases. The CDR3 has 15 residues. Germline V gene sequence: CDR1 ENHRY, CDR2 SYGVKD. Sequencing input: lung tumor tissue. The rearrangement uses TRBV10-3 and TRBJ2-3; TRBD1 agrees at 7 bases. The receptor's source is a woman between 55 and 75 years old with non-small cell lung cancer. In DNA, the CDR3 is TGTGCCATCAGTGAAAGACAGGGAGTAGGAGATACGCAGTATTTT. As protein: CAISERQGVGDTQYF.